These 11 T cell receptor beta chains came from one sample sequenced in a study of monozygotic twins with inflammatory bowel disease. Following a re-call of the 5' RACE reads, TCRdb has one entry per CDR3 protein and lacks DNA. The specimen's table records 110,000 to 150,000 distinct CDR3 sequences. Sequenced input: blood. Receptors were obtained from a human donor with ulcerative colitis or Crohn's disease, or a healthy co-twin of an affected twin (not recorded which).

This sequence joins TRBV7-8 and TRBJ1-2; lacking DNA, the TRBD1 call made by TCRdb goes unchecked. This CDR3 contains 16 residues. CDR1 and CDR2 from the germline V gene are SGHVS and FQNEAQ. The CDR3 protein is CASSLAGTGGDYGYTF.

The chain combines TRBV5-1 with TRBJ1-2; TCRdb selects TRBD1, and the lack of DNA leaves this call unchecked. This CDR3 comprises 13 residues. Per germline, CDR1 SGHRS and CDR2 YFSETQ. CDR3 in amino acids: CASSLVGAYGYTF.

The chain uses TRBV12-3 or TRBV12-4 and TRBJ2-1; without DNA, the TCRdb call of TRBD2 cannot be checked. This CDR3 comprises 15 residues. The CDR3 loop is CASSFMASGRGEQFF.

The rearrangement uses TRBV4-3 and TRBJ1-2. The germline V gene encodes CDR1 LGHNA and CDR2 YSLEER. CDR3 length: 13 amino acids. This CDR3 is CASSQDGSYGYTF.

This chain uses TRBV18 with TRBJ2-4; TCRdb lists TRBD1, though no DNA is available to test this call. Germline values: CDR1 KGHSH, CDR2 LQKENI. The CDR3 length is 16 residues. The CDR3 loop reads CASHGTAQRYSNIQYF. Full variable domain (outside the CDR3, taken from reference TRBV18 and TRBJ2-4): NAGVMQNPRHLVRRRGQEARLRCSPMKGHSHVYWYRQLPEEGLKFMVYLQKENIIDESGMPKERFSAEFPKEGPSILRIQQVVRGDSAAYFCASHGTAQRYSNIQYFGAGTRLSVL.

V usage is TRBV25-1 and J usage is TRBJ1-5. This CDR3 contains 14 residues. The germline V gene has CDR1 MGHDK and CDR2 SYGVNS. CDR3 sequence reads: CASSEYEGTQPQHF.

V gene TRBV28 combines with J gene TRBJ2-5; the TCRdb call, TRBD1, lacks DNA for checking. Germline V CDR1 and CDR2: MDHEN, SYDVKM. CDR3 size: 14 residues. The CDR3 loop reads CASSPRGGSETQYF.

The rearrangement uses TRBV7-2 and TRBJ2-7. Germline values: CDR1 SGHTA, CDR2 FQGNSA. The CDR3 has 14 residues. The CDR3 sequence: CASSMRTGTYEQYF.

This chain joins TRBV6-1 and TRBJ2-2; TCRdb reports TRBD2, a call that lacks DNA to check it against. The CDR3 has 15 amino acids. The germline V gene has CDR1 MNHNS and CDR2 SASEGT. The CDR3 loop is CASRLAGGKTGELFF.

V is TRBV29-1 and J is TRBJ2-2; TCRdb names TRBD2, which stays unverified in the absence of DNA. The germline V gene encodes CDR1 SQVTM and CDR2 ANQGSEA. The CDR3 loop spans 13 amino acids. This CDR3 is CSVEVLAAGELFF.

This chain uses TRBV7-9 with TRBJ2-1. The CDR3 runs 13 residues. From germline, CDR1 is SEHNR and CDR2 FQNEAQ (reference sequence). The CDR3 sequence: CASSLASRTEQFF.